Below, 30 T cell receptor beta chains from the same sample are listed, as sequenced in a study of regulatory T cells in long-lasting Graves disease. Stated time point: persistent/refractory GD, antithyroid drugs over 5 years with positive TRAb. Following extraction of RNA from PBMCs, that RNA was used to make the TCR library. Investigators prepared the TCR beta libraries by applying iRepertoire HTBI primers and Arm-PCR of CDR3 regions. TCRdb ran MiXCR on the multiplex PCR reads and lists one entry per CDR3 protein. The sample has 400,000 to 500,000 distinct CDR3 sequences; 20% to 25% are singletons. The sample in question was peripheral blood mononuclear cells (PBMCs), obtained when the disease was refractory, from a patient treated with antithyroid drugs. These receptors all come from a female donor with Graves disease.

The chain couples TRBV6-5 to TRBJ2-7, with TRBD2 identical over 9 bases. CDR1 and CDR2 (germline): MNHEY, SVGAGI. The CDR3 is 15 residues long. V shed 2 bases, J shed 2 bases, and the junction held 4 bases outside the gene matches. The CDR3 DNA follows: TGTGCCAGCAGTTACGGCCTAGCGGGGACCTACGAGCAGTACTTC. Encoded protein: CASSYGLAGTYEQYF.

This clonotype came up many times. The V gene is TRBV27, the J gene TRBJ1-6; D is ambiguous. This CDR3 contains 13 residues. Germline V gives CDR1 MNHEY, CDR2 SMNVEV (reference sequence). V lost 5 bases to trimming and J lost 11 bases, with 13 bases between them. The CDR3 DNA reads TGTGCCAGCAGTATGTCTGGGTGGCCACCCCTCCACTTT. Translation: CASSMSGWPPLHF.

With regard to this clonotype: The DNA is left out, because the CDR3 cannot be placed on it with certainty; the CDR3 is given as TCRdb lists it. V gene TRBV7-3 combines with J gene TRBJ2-2; the listed D gene, TRBD1, was not tested against the DNA. The CDR3 numbers 15 amino acids, ends counted. Germline values: CDR1 SGHTA, CDR2 FQGTGA. Here the CDR3 reads CASSRTGGLPGSCFF.

The rearrangement links TRBV11-2 to TRBJ2-1; TRBD1 is a possible D gene (5 bases). Germline V CDR1 and CDR2: SGHAT, FQNNGV. Trimming took 2 bases from V and 4 from J, leaving 12 bases between them. This CDR3 spans 15 amino acids. As DNA, the CDR3 is TGTGCCAGCAGCTTACAGGGAAGAGAGTACAATGAGCAGTTCTTC. It encodes CASSLQGREYNEQFF. Variable domain in full (rest from reference TRBV11-2 and TRBJ2-1): EAGVAQSPRYKIIEKRQSVAFWCNPISGHATLYWYQQILGQGPKLLIQFQNNGVVDDSQLPKDRFSAERLKGVDSTLKIQPAKLEDSAVYLCASSLQGREYNEQFFGPGTRLTVL.

This clonotype was seen many times. This chain joins TRBV6-1 and TRBJ2-5; D perhaps matches TRBD1 (6 bases). Per the germline V gene, CDR1 is MNHNS and CDR2 is SASEGT. Deletions cut 6 bases from V and 5 bases from J, with 16 bases between. This CDR3 is 14 amino acids long. The CDR3 nucleotides read TGTGCCAGCAGCAAAAGGGACACGGGGGAGACCCAGTACTTC. This codes for CASSKRDTGETQYF.

This clonotype appeared many times. V gene TRBV6-1 combines with J gene TRBJ1-4; TRBD1 agrees at 7 bases. This CDR3 is 13 amino acids long. The germline CDR1 and CDR2 sequences are MNHNS and SASEGT. Losses at the gene ends were 11 bases for V and 8 bases for J; bases not matched to a gene: 11. The CDR3 protein is CASLGDSLEKLFF. CDR3 in DNA: TGTGCCTCCCTAGGGGACAGCCTCGAAAAACTGTTTTTT.

This clonotype was detected a few times. The V gene is TRBV6-1, the J gene TRBJ1-1, with D hard to call. Between the trimmed V and J ends, which lost 5 bases and 1 base, there was a span of 11 bases. Per the germline V gene, CDR1 is MNHNS and CDR2 is SASEGT. The CDR3 runs to 14 residues. The CDR3 region has the DNA TGTGCCAGCAGTCGAGACGGTCGGAACACTGAAGCTTTCTTT. It is translated as CASSRDGRNTEAFF.

This clonotype was picked up a small number of times. The chain carries TRBV5-1 and TRBJ2-5; D possibly corresponds to TRBD1 (6 bases). Germline lookup yields CDR1 SGHRS and CDR2 YFSETQ. Trimming stripped 2 bases from V and 5 bases from J, with 10 bases between. The CDR3 is made up of 13 amino acids. CDR3: CASSLQGDETQYF. Here the CDR3 DNA reads TGCGCCAGCAGCTTACAGGGTGACGAGACCCAGTACTTC.

This clonotype was recorded at least ten times. The rearrangement links TRBV24-1 to TRBJ2-7; no definite D call. V was cut by 1 base and J by 2 bases, with 8 bases left in between. This CDR3 comprises 14 residues. CDR1 and CDR2 (germline): KGHDR, SFDVKD. The CDR3 DNA follows: TGTGCCACCAGTGATTTAGGTCCGCCCTACGAGCAGTACTTC. Its translation is CATSDLGPPYEQYF.

This clonotype has a handful of counts. J is TRBJ2-7 and V is TRBV20-1, with 11 bases identical to TRBD2. Germline V gene lookup returns CDR1 DFQATT and CDR2 SNEGSKA (reference sequence). Losses at the gene ends were 5 bases for V and 4 bases for J; bases not matched to a gene: 13. This CDR3 is built from 16 residues. The CDR3 DNA reads TGCAGTGCTCACCGATTAGCGGGGGGGCCGATGTACGAGCAGTACTTC. It translates to CSAHRLAGGPMYEQYF.

The gene calls are TRBV20-1 and TRBJ2-5, with 9 nucleotides matching TRBD2. The CDR3 is 13 residues long. Germline CDR1 reads DFQATT; CDR2 reads SNEGSKA (reference sequence). Trimming took 5 bases from V and 3 from J; bases not matched to a gene: 4. The CDR3: CSAPLAGKETQYF. CDR3 DNA: TGCAGTGCTCCGCTAGCGGGAAAAGAGACCCAGTACTTC.

This clonotype was detected once. This chain joins TRBV4-1 and TRBJ1-4; 7 nucleotides match TRBD1. Germline V gene sequence: CDR1 MGHRA, CDR2 YSYEKL. The junction had 2 bases not matched to a gene; V was cut back by 1 base and J by 6 bases. CDR3 length: 14 amino acids. The CDR3 DNA sequence: TGCGCCAGCAGCCAAGGACAGGGTTATGAAAAACTGTTTTTT. Protein: CASSQGQGYEKLFF.

This clonotype was found many times. This chain joins TRBV28 and TRBJ2-7; possible D gene TRBD1, 5 bases. The V and J ends lost 9 bases and 0 bases respectively, with 12 bases between them. CDR3 length: 13 amino acids. Germline V gives CDR1 MDHEN, CDR2 SYDVKM. Here the CDR3 DNA reads TGTGCCAGTCATCAGGGCAGCTCCTACGAGCAGTACTTC. Encoded protein: CASHQGSSYEQYF.

With regard to this clonotype: A read error is possible here, since a much larger clone lies one base away. The conserved final phenylalanine or tryptophan is absent from the CDR3, which likely points to a read error. V gene TRBV7-2 combines with J gene TRBJ2-7; D possibly corresponds to TRBD1 (6 bases). Trimming removed 5 bases from V and 7 bases from J, with 18 bases in between. Germline V CDR1 and CDR2: SGHTA, FQGNSA. This CDR3 is 14 amino acids long. The CDR3 coding sequence is TGTGCCAGCAGCCCGCGACAGGCGCCACGGGAGCAGTACCTC. It is translated as CASSPRQAPREQYL.

This clonotype was recorded many times. The chain recombines TRBV2 with TRBJ2-5; 7 bases are a match to TRBD2. Germline values: CDR1 SNHLY, CDR2 FYNNEI. This CDR3 comprises 14 residues. The junction had 4 bases not matched to a gene; V was cut back by 3 bases and J by 3 bases. In nucleotides, the CDR3 is TGTGCCAGCAGTGACGCGGCGGGAGAAGAGACCCAGTACTTC. The encoded protein is CASSDAAGEETQYF.

This clonotype was detected once. One junction end disagrees with the germline gene, perhaps due to a read error. The chain is built from TRBV24-1 and TRBJ2-1; 9 bases map to TRBD2. CDR3 length equals 16 residues. Germline values: CDR1 KGHDR, CDR2 SFDVKD. This chain's CDR3 is CVTSDNGLAGFNEQFF. The CDR3 DNA reads as TGTGTCACCAGTGATAATGGGCTAGCGGGATTCAATGAGCAGTTCTTC.

This clonotype appeared a few times. The chain employs TRBV5-4 and TRBJ2-5; a possible D gene is TRBD1 (7 bases). Germline V CDR1 and CDR2: SGHNT, YYREEE (reference sequence). Between the trimmed V and J ends, which lost 5 bases and 4 bases, there was a span of 21 bases. The CDR3 has 16 residues. CDR3 DNA: TGTGCCAGCAGTGCGCGCAGGGGGGAATCGGCAGAGACCCAGTACTTC. Translation: CASSARRGESAETQYF. Looking up the rest from reference TRBV5-4 and TRBJ2-5 gives the full variable domain: ETGVTQSPTHLIKTRGQQVTLRCSSQSGHNTVSWYQQALGQGPQFIFQYYREEENGRGNFPPRFSGLQFPNYSSELNVNALELDDSALYLCASSARRGESAETQYFGPGTRLLVL.

This clonotype was counted at least ten times. V usage is TRBV20-1 and J usage is TRBJ2-7; D is uncertain. Deletions cut 0 bases from V and 3 bases from J, with 6 bases between. The CDR3 contains 12 residues. CDR1 is DFQATT and CDR2 is SNEGSKA in the germline V gene (reference sequence). The CDR3: CSARDRYYEQYF. The CDR3 DNA reads as TGCAGTGCTAGAGATCGGTACTACGAGCAGTACTTC.

This clonotype appeared many times. V usage is TRBV28 and J usage is TRBJ2-7, with D uncertain. This CDR3 spans 15 amino acids. Germline CDR1 reads MDHEN; CDR2 reads SYDVKM. V lost 7 bases to trimming and J lost 2 bases, with 18 bases between them. The CDR3 is CASTLDLLDAYEQYF. The CDR3 DNA is TGTGCCAGCACCCTCGACCTCCTAGACGCCTACGAGCAGTACTTC. The full variable domain, completed using reference TRBV28 and TRBJ2-7, is DVKVTQSSRYLVKRTGEKVFLECVQDMDHENMFWYRQDPGLGLRLIYFSYDVKMKEKGDIPEGYSVSREKKERFSLILESASTNQTSMYLCASTLDLLDAYEQYFGPGTRLTVT.

The chain joins TRBV5-5 to TRBJ2-5, with D tentatively TRBD1 or TRBD2 (5 bases each). This CDR3 is 13 amino acids long. The germline V gene encodes CDR1 SGHKS and CDR2 YYEKEE (reference sequence). The V end lost 2 bases, the J end lost 5 bases, and 10 bases lay between the germline ends. Here the CDR3 DNA reads TGTGCCAGCAGCTTTTTGAGGGGCGAGACCCAGTACTTC. This sequence encodes CASSFLRGETQYF.

This clonotype was observed a handful of times. This rearrangement joins TRBV12-3 or TRBV12-4 to TRBJ2-7; possible D gene TRBD1, 5 bases. V lost 5 bases to trimming and J lost 2 bases, with 16 bases between them. This CDR3 has 15 amino acids. CDR3 nucleotide sequence: TGTGCCAGCAGTAAAACAGGAATGGGAACCTACGAGCAGTACTTC. It codes for CASSKTGMGTYEQYF.

Points on this clonotype: A much larger clone differs from this one at a single base, so this may be a read error. The chain employs TRBV6-2 or TRBV6-3 and TRBJ2-7; 8 nucleotides line up with TRBD1. Germline V gene data show CDR1 as MNHEY and CDR2 as SVGEGT. The CDR3 consists of 15 residues. CDR3 DNA sequence: TGTGTCAGCAGTTACGGCAGGGGGCTCGGGTACGAGCAGTACTTC. Its translation: CVSSYGRGLGYEQYF.

There are many counts of this clonotype. This chain uses TRBV2 with TRBJ2-5; tentative D call: TRBD1 (5 bases). The CDR3 is made up of 13 amino acids. Germline V CDR1 and CDR2: SNHLY, FYNNEI. Between the trimmed V and J ends, which lost 7 bases and 2 bases, there was a span of 11 bases. CDR3 bases: TGTGCCAGCATTTCGACAGAGCAAGAGACCCAGTACTTC. Amino acid sequence: CASISTEQETQYF.

With regard to this clonotype: This may come from a read error, since a much larger clone is one base off. Likely a read error: the CDR3 ends without its conserved phenylalanine or tryptophan. The rearrangement joins TRBV27 to TRBJ1-5, with D perhaps matching TRBD1 (5 bases). Trimming shortened V by 3 bases and J by 6 bases, and 15 bases separated the two germline ends. CDR1 and CDR2 from the germline V gene are MNHEY and SMNVEV (reference sequence). The CDR3 sequence is 15 residues long. CDR3 region: CASSFGQGLGQPQHL. The CDR3 DNA follows: TGTGCCAGCAGTTTCGGGCAGGGCCTGGGTCAGCCCCAGCATCTT.

For this clonotype: Being one base from a much bigger clone, this may be a read error. For the CDR3, the DNA is TGTGCCAGCAGTTCCGGTGGTGCTGAAGAGACCCACTACTTC. It yields the protein CASSSGGAEETHYF. V gene TRBV12-3 or TRBV12-4 combines with J gene TRBJ2-5; no definite D call. This CDR3 comprises 14 residues.

The V gene is TRBV25-1, the J gene TRBJ2-7; D is undetermined. The CDR3 runs 15 residues. CDR1 and CDR2 from the germline V gene are MGHDK and SYGVNS. The V gene lost 6 bases and the J gene lost 2 bases, with 17 bases spanning the gap. The CDR3 DNA reads as TGTGCCAGCAGCCAACTGATCGGATCAACCTACGAGCAGTACTTC. Protein: CASSQLIGSTYEQYF.

There are a few counts of this clonotype. The chain links TRBV19 to TRBJ1-1; no reliable D call. Germline CDR1 LNHDA, CDR2 SQIVND (reference sequence). Trimming left V 0 bases short and J 6 bases short, with 11 bases between. CDR3 length: 14 amino acids. The CDR3 spells CASSIDPLAAEAFF. CDR3 DNA: TGTGCCAGTAGTATAGACCCCCTCGCCGCTGAAGCTTTCTTT. Together with reference TRBV19 and TRBJ1-1, the CDR3 gives the full variable domain: DGGITQSPKYLFRKEGQNVTLSCEQNLNHDAMYWYRQDPGQGLRLIYYSQIVNDFQKGDIAEGYSVSREKKESFPLTVTSAQKNPTAFYLCASSIDPLAAEAFFGQGTRLTVV.

The rearrangement links TRBV5-1 to TRBJ2-5; D remains unclear. From germline, CDR1 is SGHRS and CDR2 YFSETQ. Trimming shortened V by 3 bases and J by 5 bases, and 11 bases separated the two germline ends. The length of the CDR3 is 13 residues. Here the CDR3 reads CASSWTGPETQYF. DNA for the CDR3: TGCGCCAGCAGCTGGACCGGGCCGGAGACCCAGTACTTC. The entire variable domain, with the rest obtained from reference TRBV5-1 and TRBJ2-5, is as follows: KAGVTQTPRYLIKTRGQQVTLSCSPISGHRSVSWYQQTPGQGLQFLFEYFSETQRNKGNFPGRFSGRQFSNSRSEMNVSTLELGDSALYLCASSWTGPETQYFGPGTRLLVL.

This clonotype was recorded many times. The chain employs TRBV28 and TRBJ2-7; D unresolved. The V end was cut by 7 bases, the J end by 0 bases, with 19 bases between. CDR1 is MDHEN, CDR2 SYDVKM, per germline. The CDR3 is 16 amino acids. The CDR3 loop is CASNQPRAQSSYEQYF. The DNA of the CDR3 is TGTGCCAGCAACCAACCTAGGGCCCAGAGCTCCTACGAGCAGTACTTC.

The rearrangement links TRBV6-1 to TRBJ2-7; 7 positions agree with TRBD1. The V segment lost 8 bases and the J segment 3 bases; nucleotides outside the gene matches: 10. The CDR3 spans 14 residues. Looked up from germline, CDR1 is MNHNS and CDR2 is SASEGT. The CDR3 protein is CASVQAGTDYEQYF. DNA of the CDR3: TGTGCCAGCGTCCAAGCCGGGACAGACTACGAGCAGTACTTC.